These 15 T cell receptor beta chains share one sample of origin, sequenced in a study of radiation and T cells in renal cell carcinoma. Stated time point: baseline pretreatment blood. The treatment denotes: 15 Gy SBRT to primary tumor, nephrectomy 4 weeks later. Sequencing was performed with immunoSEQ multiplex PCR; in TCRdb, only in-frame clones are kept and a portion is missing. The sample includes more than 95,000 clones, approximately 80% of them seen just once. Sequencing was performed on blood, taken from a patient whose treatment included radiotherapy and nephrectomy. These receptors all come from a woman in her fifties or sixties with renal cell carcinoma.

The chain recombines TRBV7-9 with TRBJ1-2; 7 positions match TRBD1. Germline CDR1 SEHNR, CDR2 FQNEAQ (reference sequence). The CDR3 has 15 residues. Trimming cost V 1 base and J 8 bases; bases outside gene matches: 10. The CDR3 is CASSLGQGRGYGYTF. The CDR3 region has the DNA TGTGCCAGCAGCTTAGGACAGGGAAGGGGTTACGGCTACACCTTC.

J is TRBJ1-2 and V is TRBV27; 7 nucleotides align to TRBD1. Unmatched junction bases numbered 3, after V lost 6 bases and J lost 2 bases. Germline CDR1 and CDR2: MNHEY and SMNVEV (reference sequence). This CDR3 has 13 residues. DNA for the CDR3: TGTGCCAGCAGGTTGGGACAGAACTATGGCTACACCTTC. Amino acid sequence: CASRLGQNYGYTF.

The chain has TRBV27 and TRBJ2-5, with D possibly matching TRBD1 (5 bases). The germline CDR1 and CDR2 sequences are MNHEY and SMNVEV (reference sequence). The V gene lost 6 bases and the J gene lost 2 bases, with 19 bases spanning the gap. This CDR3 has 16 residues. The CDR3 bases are TGTGCCAGCAGCCTTAATGGGTGGACAAATCAAGAGACCCAGTACTTC. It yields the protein CASSLNGWTNQETQYF.

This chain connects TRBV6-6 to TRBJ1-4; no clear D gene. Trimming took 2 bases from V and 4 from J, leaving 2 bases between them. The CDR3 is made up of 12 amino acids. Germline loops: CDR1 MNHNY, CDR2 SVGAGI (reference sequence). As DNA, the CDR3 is TGTGCCAGCAGTTACGGTAATGAAAAACTGTTTTTT. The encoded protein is CASSYGNEKLFF.

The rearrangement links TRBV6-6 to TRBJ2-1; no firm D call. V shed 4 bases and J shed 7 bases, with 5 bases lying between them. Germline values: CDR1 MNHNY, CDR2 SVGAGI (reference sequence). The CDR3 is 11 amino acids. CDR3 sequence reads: CASSSPNEQFF. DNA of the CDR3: TGTGCCAGCAGTTCGCCGAATGAGCAGTTCTTC.

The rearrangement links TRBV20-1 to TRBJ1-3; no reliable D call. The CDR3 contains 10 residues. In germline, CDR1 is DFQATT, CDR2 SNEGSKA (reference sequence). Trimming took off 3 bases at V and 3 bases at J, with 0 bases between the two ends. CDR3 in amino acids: CSASGNTIYF. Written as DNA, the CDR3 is TGCAGTGCTAGTGGAAACACCATATATTTT.

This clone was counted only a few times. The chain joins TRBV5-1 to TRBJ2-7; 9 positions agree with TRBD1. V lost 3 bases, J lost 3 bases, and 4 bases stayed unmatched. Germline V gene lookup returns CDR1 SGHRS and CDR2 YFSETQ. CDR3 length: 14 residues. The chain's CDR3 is CASSYGTGLYEQYF. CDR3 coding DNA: TGCGCCAGCAGCTATGGGACAGGGCTCTACGAGCAGTACTTC.

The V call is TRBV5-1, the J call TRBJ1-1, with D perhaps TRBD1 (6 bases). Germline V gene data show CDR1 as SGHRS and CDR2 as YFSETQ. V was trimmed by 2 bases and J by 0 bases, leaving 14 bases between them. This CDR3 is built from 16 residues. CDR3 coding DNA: TGCGCCAGCAGCTTCCGGACAGCAGAATTGAACACTGAAGCTTTCTTT. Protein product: CASSFRTAELNTEAFF.

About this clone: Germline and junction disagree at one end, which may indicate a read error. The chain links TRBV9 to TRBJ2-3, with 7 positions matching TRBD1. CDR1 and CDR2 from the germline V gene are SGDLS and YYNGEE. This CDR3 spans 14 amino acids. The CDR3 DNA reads TGTGTCAGCAGCCCCAAGGACAGGACAGATACGCAGTATTTT. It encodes CVSSPKDRTDTQYF.

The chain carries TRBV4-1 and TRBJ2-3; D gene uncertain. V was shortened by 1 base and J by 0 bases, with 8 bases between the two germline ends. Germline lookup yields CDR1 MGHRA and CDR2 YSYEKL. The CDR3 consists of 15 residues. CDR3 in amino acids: CASSQGLFSTDTQYF. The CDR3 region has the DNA TGCGCCAGCAGCCAAGGACTGTTCAGCACAGATACGCAGTATTTT.

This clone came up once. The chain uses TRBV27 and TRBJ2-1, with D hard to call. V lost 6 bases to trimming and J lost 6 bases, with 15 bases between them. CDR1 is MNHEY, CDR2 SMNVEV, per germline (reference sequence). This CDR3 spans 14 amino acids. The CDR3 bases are TGTGCCAGCAGGAGGCTAAGGGAACCCAATGAGCAGTTCTTC. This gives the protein CASRRLREPNEQFF.

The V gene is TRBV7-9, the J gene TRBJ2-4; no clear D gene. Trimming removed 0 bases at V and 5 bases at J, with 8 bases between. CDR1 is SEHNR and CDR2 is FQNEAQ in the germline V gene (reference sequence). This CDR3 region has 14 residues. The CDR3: CASSLAGSENIQYF. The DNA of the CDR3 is TGTGCCAGCAGCTTAGCAGGGTCCGAAAACATTCAGTACTTC.

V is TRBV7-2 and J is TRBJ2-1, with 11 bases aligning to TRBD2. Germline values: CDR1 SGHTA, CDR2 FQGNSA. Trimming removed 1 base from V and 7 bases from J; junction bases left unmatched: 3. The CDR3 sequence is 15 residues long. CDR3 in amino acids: CASSLVAGGLNEQFF. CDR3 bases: TGTGCCAGCAGCTTAGTAGCGGGAGGGCTGAATGAGCAGTTCTTC.

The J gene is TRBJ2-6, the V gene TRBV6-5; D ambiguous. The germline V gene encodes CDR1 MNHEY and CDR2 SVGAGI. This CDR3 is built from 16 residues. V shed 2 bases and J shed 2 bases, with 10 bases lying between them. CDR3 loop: CASSYGKGPGANVLTF. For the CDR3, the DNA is TGTGCCAGCAGTTACGGGAAAGGGCCTGGGGCCAACGTCCTGACTTTC.

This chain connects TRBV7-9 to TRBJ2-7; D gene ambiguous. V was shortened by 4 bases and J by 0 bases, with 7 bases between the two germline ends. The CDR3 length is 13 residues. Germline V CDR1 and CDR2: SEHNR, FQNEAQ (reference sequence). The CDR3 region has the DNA TGTGCCAGCAGCTCCCGGTCCTCCTACGAGCAGTACTTC. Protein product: CASSSRSSYEQYF. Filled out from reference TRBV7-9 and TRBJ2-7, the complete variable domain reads DTGVSQNPRHKITKRGQNVTFRCDPISEHNRLYWYRQTLGQGPEFLTYFQNEAQLEKSRLLSDRFSAERPKGSFSTLEIQRTEQGDSAMYLCASSSRSSYEQYFGPGTRLTVT.